The T cell receptor (beta chain) described here comes from a study of blood T cells in healthy people across ages. This CDR3 is built from 13 residues. CDR1 and CDR2 from the germline V gene are SGHVS and FQNEAQ. V lost 1 base and J 6 bases, leaving 7 bases between the germline ends. Primers used in a second PCR of about 7 to 12 cycles were a sample-barcoded 5' primer and a J-beta primer mix. The template-switch adaptor was a 5' adaptor with 12 random nucleotides. It tagged each cDNA molecule. TCRdb analysed the 5' RACE reads with MiXCR anew, one entry per CDR3 protein. Found here are approximately 730,000 distinct CDR3 sequences, approximately 43% of them singletons; the top ten hold roughly 19%. Study outcomes and limitations: No conclusive comparison of naive versus antigen-experienced cells was possible with unsorted PBMCs. Relative to aged donors, long-lived donors carried more naive CD4+ cells and displayed higher diversity.

With regard to this clonotype: The antigen remains unidentified.

Material for sequencing was blood. The chain carries TRBV7-8 and TRBJ1-5, with unresolved D. The receptor was derived from a woman aged 55-69 years in good health. CDR3 residues: CASSLGLVQPQHF. The DNA of the CDR3 is TGTGCCAGCAGCTTAGGACTCGTTCAGCCCCAGCATTTT.